This TCR beta chain is drawn from a study of monozygotic twins with inflammatory bowel disease. Overall study results and limits: Patients received differing immunosuppressive treatments, which may have added variability to their repertoires.

TCRdb re-analyzed the 5' RACE reads; it lists each CDR3 protein once, without DNA. The sample table includes approximately 200,000 distinct CDR3 sequences. A note on this clonotype: Antigen unknown.

The origin of this receptor is a human donor with ulcerative colitis or Crohn's disease, or a healthy co-twin of an affected twin (not recorded which). Input material: blood.

The chain's CDR3 is CATSDRLAGAYNKQFF. This sequence joins TRBV24-1 and TRBJ2-1; without DNA, the TCRdb call of TRBD2 cannot be checked. The CDR3 runs to 16 residues. Germline CDR1 and CDR2: KGHDR and SFDVKD.